Presented here are 21 T cell receptor beta chains from one specimen sequenced in a study of neurological immune-mediated disorders (dated by TCRdb to between 2018 and 2021). The library was obtained by 5' RACE. TCRdb lists the instrument as Illumina HiSeq 2500. The raw public data were reprocessed by TCRdb itself: fastp quality trimming at Q25, MiXCR clonotype calling, in-frame beta chains only. A single entry per CDR3 protein holds the most common genes and DNA from its merged rows. In all, the sample holds more than 60,000 distinct CDR3 sequences, and 3.5% to 4.5% of those were seen once. The ten biggest clones cover about 2% of the sample. The sequencing sample was made of PBMCs. The receptors originated from a woman aged 50 to 60 with multiple sclerosis.

This clonotype was seen more than once but under ten times. J is TRBJ2-3 and V is TRBV7-2, with D perhaps TRBD1 or TRBD2 (5 bases each). The CDR3 spans 17 residues. Germline CDR1 reads SGHTA; CDR2 reads FQGNSA. Trimming took off 4 bases at V and 1 base at J, with 18 bases between the two ends. Here the CDR3 DNA reads TGTGCCAGCAGCTCGTCCCGGGACGGCCACCGCACAGATACGCAGTATTTT. Protein product: CASSSSRDGHRTDTQYF.

This clonotype was observed a few times. The gene calls are TRBV20-1 and TRBJ1-2; D is unclear. V lost 4 bases and J lost 8, with 14 bases in between. This CDR3 has 12 amino acids. Germline V lookup: CDR1 DFQATT, CDR2 SNEGSKA (reference sequence). The CDR3 DNA is TGCAGTGCTACGCCAATGCGGGGAGGCTACACCTTC. Its translation: CSATPMRGGYTF.

This clonotype has a count of ten or more. The chain has TRBV15 and TRBJ1-2, with unresolved D. The germline V and J ends were trimmed by 5 bases and 1 base, with 11 bases remaining between them. Per germline, CDR1 LNHNV and CDR2 YYDKDF (reference sequence). This CDR3 has 14 amino acids. The CDR3 sequence: CATSPGGVNYGYTF. CDR3 nucleotides: TGTGCCACCAGCCCAGGCGGGGTTAACTATGGCTACACCTTC.

This clonotype was seen many times. The genes are TRBV12-3 or TRBV12-4 and TRBJ1-3, with D possibly matching TRBD1 (6 bases). Trimming pared 6 bases from V and 2 bases from J, leaving 8 bases between. The CDR3 extends over 13 amino acids. CDR3 in amino acids: CASSYRAGNTIYF. The CDR3 DNA sequence: TGTGCCAGCAGCTACAGGGCTGGAAACACCATATATTTT.

This clonotype has a count of ten or more. The rearrangement joins TRBV5-1 to TRBJ2-3; 15 nucleotides agree with TRBD2. The CDR3 contains 16 residues. Germline values: CDR1 SGHRS, CDR2 YFSETQ. The V gene end was trimmed by 4 bases and the J gene end by 3 bases; junction bases not matched to a gene: 3. The CDR3 DNA is TGCGCCAGCAGCATAGGGACTAGCGGGAGGACAGATACGCAGTATTTT. This gives the protein CASSIGTSGRTDTQYF.

This rearrangement joins TRBV7-9 to TRBJ2-2; D remains ambiguous. Trimming cost V 2 bases and J 4 bases, with 5 bases left between them. CDR3 length: 13 residues. The V gene's germline CDR1 is SEHNR and CDR2 FQNEAQ (reference sequence). CDR3 loop: CASSLYGTGELFF. CDR3 in DNA: TGTGCCAGCAGCTTATACGGCACCGGGGAGCTGTTTTTT.

This clonotype occurred many times. The gene calls are TRBV6-8 and TRBJ2-1, with D tentatively TRBD1 or TRBD2 (6 bases each). This CDR3 is built from 16 residues. With 7 bases removed from V and 6 bases from J, the gap between germline ends came to 22 bases. The germline gives CDR1 MNHGY, CDR2 SAAAGT. Here the CDR3 reads CASTRGAGNGINEQFF. In DNA form, the CDR3 reads TGTGCCAGCACAAGGGGGGCAGGGAATGGGATCAATGAGCAGTTCTTC.

This clonotype was detected many times. The CDR3: CASSDHQAGMNTEAFF. CDR3 bases: TGTGCCAGCAGTGATCATCAGGCAGGGATGAACACTGAAGCTTTCTTT. The J gene is TRBJ1-1, the V gene TRBV12-3 or TRBV12-4, with D possibly TRBD1 on 5 matching bases. The length of the CDR3 is 16 residues. Trimming shortened V by 5 bases and J by 0 bases, and 16 bases separated the two germline ends.

This clonotype was seen at least ten times. The chain is built from TRBV12-3 or TRBV12-4 and TRBJ2-2; D possibly corresponds to TRBD2 (5 bases). The CDR3 is made up of 15 amino acids. V was clipped by 1 base and J by 2 bases, with 8 bases between them. The CDR3 sequence: CASSLGRGNTGELFF. CDR3 DNA: TGTGCCAGCAGTTTAGGACGGGGAAACACCGGGGAGCTGTTTTTT.

This clonotype was counted ten times or more. This sequence joins TRBV27 and TRBJ2-5; D unresolved. Between the trimmed V and J ends, which lost 3 bases and 7 bases, there was a span of 15 bases. The CDR3 has 14 residues. Germline V gives CDR1 MNHEY, CDR2 SMNVEV (reference sequence). CDR3 region: CASSLGFGDSTQYF. CDR3 nucleotides: TGTGCCAGCAGTTTGGGTTTTGGTGATTCGACCCAGTACTTC.

This clonotype was counted ten times or more. This rearrangement joins TRBV9 to TRBJ2-5; D may be TRBD1 (6 bases). Germline values: CDR1 SGDLS, CDR2 YYNGEE. There are 17 residues in the CDR3. The V end lost 2 bases, the J end lost 2 bases, and 19 bases lay between the germline ends. The CDR3 spells CASSVGASDVGQETQYF. The DNA of the CDR3 is TGTGCCAGCAGCGTGGGGGCTTCGGACGTAGGGCAAGAGACCCAGTACTTC.

This clonotype showed up many times. Its ends do not fully match the called genes, so a read error is possible. This chain links TRBV7-7 with TRBJ2-7; 8 nucleotides agree with TRBD1. Germline CDR1 SSHAT, CDR2 FNYEAQ (reference sequence). The CDR3 is made up of 14 amino acids. The CDR3 nucleotides read TGTGCTAGCAGCTTAGAGAGGACAGGGTACGAGCAGTACTTC. This translates into CASSLERTGYEQYF.

This clonotype was observed many times. The chain is built from TRBV20-1 and TRBJ2-1; D is unresolved. This CDR3 has 15 amino acids. Germline CDR1 reads DFQATT; CDR2 reads SNEGSKA (reference sequence). Deletions cut 1 base from V and 8 bases from J, with 18 bases between. This CDR3 is CSARGPADLLYEQFF. The CDR3 nucleotides are TGCAGTGCTAGAGGCCCCGCGGACCTTTTGTATGAGCAGTTCTTC.

This clonotype was detected many times. V usage is TRBV3-1 and J usage is TRBJ2-7; tentative D call: TRBD1 (6 bases). CDR1 LGHDT and CDR2 YNNKEL come from the germline V gene (reference sequence). V was clipped by 3 bases and J by 3 bases, with 12 bases between them. The CDR3 is made up of 14 amino acids. The chain's CDR3 is CASSHEGRGYEQYF. The CDR3 coding sequence is TGTGCCAGCAGCCACGAGGGCAGGGGCTACGAGCAGTACTTC.

The chain is built from TRBV20-1 and TRBJ2-2; possible D gene TRBD1, 5 bases. With 3 bases removed from V and 1 base from J, the gap between germline ends came to 9 bases. The CDR3 covers 14 residues. Germline CDR1 DFQATT, CDR2 SNEGSKA (reference sequence). Here the CDR3 reads CSARDIRNTGELFF. The CDR3 coding sequence is TGCAGTGCTAGGGACATACGGAACACCGGGGAGCTGTTTTTT.

In its sample, this clonotype was seen many times. The chain has TRBV5-1 and TRBJ2-6; D is undetermined. Trimming stripped 0 bases from V and 0 bases from J, with 7 bases between. CDR1 and CDR2 from the germline V gene are SGHRS and YFSETQ. CDR3 size: 16 residues. The CDR3 DNA reads TGCGCCAGCAGCTTGGGACGGTTCTCTGGGGCCAACGTCCTGACTTTC. Its translation is CASSLGRFSGANVLTF.

In its sample, this clonotype was seen many times. This chain connects TRBV20-1 to TRBJ1-3, with D uncertain. The CDR3 covers 13 residues. Germline V CDR1 and CDR2: DFQATT, SNEGSKA (reference sequence). Between the trimmed V and J ends, which lost 3 bases and 4 bases, there was a span of 10 bases. CDR3 in amino acids: CSARPGLGNTIYF. CDR3 nucleotides: TGCAGTGCTAGGCCCGGGTTAGGAAACACCATATATTTT.

The table lists this clonotype with many counts. The chain employs TRBV24-1 and TRBJ2-3; 8 bases match TRBD2. V lost 4 bases, J lost 0 bases, and 5 bases stayed unmatched. CDR1 KGHDR and CDR2 SFDVKD come from the germline V gene. This CDR3 is 16 amino acids long. DNA of the CDR3: TGTGCCACCAGTGACCCCGGACTAGCAAGCACAGATACGCAGTATTTT. It yields the protein CATSDPGLASTDTQYF.

The sample holds many counts of this clonotype. This chain links TRBV6-1 with TRBJ1-4, with TRBD1 as a possible D gene (5 bases). CDR1 and CDR2 from the germline V gene are MNHNS and SASEGT. The CDR3 has 15 residues. V was clipped by 6 bases and J by 1 base, with 12 bases between them. The CDR3 sequence is CASSARDLTNEKLFF. The CDR3 coding sequence is TGTGCCAGCAGCGCGAGGGACTTAACTAATGAAAAACTGTTTTTT.

This clonotype occurred many times. The chain recombines TRBV5-1 with TRBJ2-7; D may be TRBD2 (5 bases). The length of the CDR3 is 15 residues. CDR1 is SGHRS, CDR2 YFSETQ, per germline. Trimming cost V 0 bases and J 0 bases, with 10 bases left between them. The CDR3 here is CASSLAPAASYEQYF. The DNA for the CDR3 is TGCGCCAGCAGCTTGGCCCCAGCGGCCTCCTACGAGCAGTACTTC. The whole variable domain, remainder taken from reference TRBV5-1 and TRBJ2-7, is KAGVTQTPRYLIKTRGQQVTLSCSPISGHRSVSWYQQTPGQGLQFLFEYFSETQRNKGNFPGRFSGRQFSNSRSEMNVSTLELGDSALYLCASSLAPAASYEQYFGPGTRLTVT.

On this clonotype: This is likely a read error, given that the CDR3 carries no conserved phenylalanine or tryptophan at its end. The chain employs TRBV18 and TRBJ2-5; D remains unclear. The germline V and J ends were trimmed by 3 bases and 5 bases, with 13 bases remaining between them. Germline CDR1 KGHSH, CDR2 LQKENI. The CDR3 totals 14 residues. DNA of the CDR3: TGTGCCAGCTCACCCCTGGAAAGGTCCGAGACCCAGTACTGT. Encoded protein: CASSPLERSETQYC.